The entry below describes one TCR beta chain. The antigen is undetermined. The treatment denotes: roughly 19 received Ad26.COV2.S at low or high dose, single or two shots; roughly five received placebo; per-sample allocation not given. Sampling happened 63 days after the first vaccine or placebo injection. The data were produced by immunoSEQ multiplex PCR, yet TCRdb's version contains in-frame clones alone and is incomplete. The data contain hundreds of thousands of clones, about 89% of them singletons. These data belong to a study of Ad26.COV2.S vaccination and SARS-CoV-2 variants. In the study overall: Ad26.COV2.S was injected intramuscularly once or twice, 56 days apart. Whole-study results and caveats: Placebo recipients trailed vaccine recipients in spike-specific TCR breadth. There was reportedly substantial breadth in spike-specific CD8+ and CD4+ T cell responses after vaccination.

The length of the CDR3 is 14 residues. Germline V gene lookup returns CDR1 SGHKS and CDR2 YYEKEE (reference sequence). Trimming left V 4 bases short and J 5 bases short, with 16 bases between. The chain joins TRBV5-5 to TRBJ2-7; D is possibly TRBD2 (6 bases). This sequence was found in a person aged 18-65 years who received the Ad26.COV2.S COVID-19 vaccine or a placebo. The material was peripheral blood, obtained in a trial of Ad26.COV2.S vaccine versus placebo. The CDR3 sequence: CASSRELRRNEQYF. Written as DNA, the CDR3 is TGTGCCAGCAGCCGGGAGCTCCGCCGGAACGAGCAGTACTTC.